Following are 6 T cell receptor beta chains from one sample sequenced in a study of blood T cell repertoires in COVID-19. Repertoires were generated with immunoSEQ multiplex PCR, while TCRdb's copy carries only in-frame clones and drops some. The table shows some 54,000 clones, with around 81% occurring only once. The material sequenced was peripheral blood. The receptors come from a woman of 80 years or more with COVID-19, enrolled during active disease.

This clone turned up a few times. The rearrangement uses TRBV2 and TRBJ2-3; D may be TRBD1 (6 bases). The CDR3 runs 15 residues. Germline CDR1 SNHLY, CDR2 FYNNEI. The ends were cut back, 1 base at V and 0 bases at J, with 8 bases in the middle. CDR3 amino acids: CASSEEGGSTDTQYF. The CDR3 nucleotides read TGTGCCAGCAGTGAAGAAGGGGGTAGCACAGATACGCAGTATTTT.

V usage is TRBV19 and J usage is TRBJ2-1, with D perhaps TRBD1 (5 bases). With 4 bases removed from V and 6 bases from J, the gap between germline ends came to 10 bases. The CDR3 has 13 residues. Germline V gene sequence: CDR1 LNHDA, CDR2 SQIVND (reference sequence). In nucleotides, the CDR3 is TGTGCCAGTAGTACGGGCCAGGGCAATGAGCAGTTCTTC. This sequence encodes CASSTGQGNEQFF.

The V and J genes are TRBV7-8 and TRBJ2-7, with TRBD2 identical over 12 bases. The length of the CDR3 is 16 residues. The ends lost 1 base at V and 5 bases at J; junction bases unmatched: 6. From germline, CDR1 is SGHVS and CDR2 FQNEAQ. CDR3 nucleotides: TGTGCCAGCAGCTTAGGGACTAGCGGGGTGAACCACGAGCAGTACTTC. Its translation is CASSLGTSGVNHEQYF.

This chain joins TRBV5-1 and TRBJ2-1; TRBD2 matches at 13 bases. The ends lost 4 bases at V and 3 bases at J; junction bases unmatched: 7. Germline V gene sequence: CDR1 SGHRS, CDR2 YFSETQ. The CDR3 runs to 17 residues. DNA of the CDR3: TGCGCCAGCAGCCAGGGACTAGCGGGATCTTACTACAATGAGCAGTTCTTC. Encoded protein: CASSQGLAGSYYNEQFF.

The chain combines TRBV19 with TRBJ1-4; 11 bases map to TRBD1. Germline V lookup: CDR1 LNHDA, CDR2 SQIVND (reference sequence). This CDR3 spans 13 amino acids. Trimming cost V 11 bases and J 7 bases; bases outside gene matches: 6. CDR3 bases: TGTGCCTGCGGACAGGGGGCGTTTGAAAAACTGTTTTTT. Its protein product is CACGQGAFEKLFF.

V is TRBV5-8 and J is TRBJ1-1; D is perhaps TRBD1 (5 bases). V dropped 0 bases and J dropped 5 bases, with 14 bases sitting between them. The length of the CDR3 is 15 residues. Per germline, CDR1 SGHTS and CDR2 YDEGEE. In DNA form, the CDR3 reads TGTGCCAGCAGCTTGGCCTTGGGGCTGAGGACTGAAGCTTTCTTT. Protein sequence: CASSLALGLRTEAFF.